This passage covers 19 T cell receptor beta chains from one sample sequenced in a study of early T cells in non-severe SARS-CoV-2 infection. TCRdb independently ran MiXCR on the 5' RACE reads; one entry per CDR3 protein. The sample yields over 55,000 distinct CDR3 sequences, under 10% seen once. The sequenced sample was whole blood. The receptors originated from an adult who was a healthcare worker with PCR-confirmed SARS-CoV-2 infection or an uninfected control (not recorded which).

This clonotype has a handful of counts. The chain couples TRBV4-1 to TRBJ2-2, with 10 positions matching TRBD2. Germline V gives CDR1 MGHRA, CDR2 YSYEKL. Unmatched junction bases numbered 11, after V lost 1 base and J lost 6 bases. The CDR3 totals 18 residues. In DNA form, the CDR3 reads TGCGCCAGCAGCCAAGTGAGGGGTGGCCTAGCGGGAGCCGGGGAGCTGTTTTTT. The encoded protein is CASSQVRGGLAGAGELFF.

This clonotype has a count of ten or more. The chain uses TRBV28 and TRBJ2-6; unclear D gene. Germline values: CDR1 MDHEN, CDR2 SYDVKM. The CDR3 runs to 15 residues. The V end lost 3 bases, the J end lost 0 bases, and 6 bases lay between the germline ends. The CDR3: CASSFEHSGANVLTF. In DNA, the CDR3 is TGTGCCAGCAGTTTTGAGCACTCTGGGGCCAACGTCCTGACTTTC.

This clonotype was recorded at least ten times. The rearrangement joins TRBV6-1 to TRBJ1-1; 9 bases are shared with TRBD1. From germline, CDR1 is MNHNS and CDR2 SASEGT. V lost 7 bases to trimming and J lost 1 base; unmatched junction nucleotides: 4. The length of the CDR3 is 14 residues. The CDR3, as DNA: TGTGCCAGCAAGCCGGGACAGGGGAACACTGAAGCTTTCTTT. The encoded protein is CASKPGQGNTEAFF.

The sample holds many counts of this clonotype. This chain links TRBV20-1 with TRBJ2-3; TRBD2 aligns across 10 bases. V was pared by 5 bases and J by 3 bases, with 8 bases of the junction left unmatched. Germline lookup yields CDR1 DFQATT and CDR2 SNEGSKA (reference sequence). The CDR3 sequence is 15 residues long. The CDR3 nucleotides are TGCAGTGCTCTCCCTAGCGGGAGTTGGACAGATACGCAGTATTTT. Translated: CSALPSGSWTDTQYF.

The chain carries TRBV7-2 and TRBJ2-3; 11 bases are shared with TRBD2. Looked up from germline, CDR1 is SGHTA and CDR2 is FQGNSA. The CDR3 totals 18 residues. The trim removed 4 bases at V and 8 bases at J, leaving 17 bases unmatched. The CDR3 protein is CASSSPLAGGGRSRTQYF. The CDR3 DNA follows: TGTGCCAGCAGCTCCCCGTTAGCGGGAGGGGGACGATCTCGTACGCAGTATTTT.

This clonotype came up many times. The CDR3 DNA is TGTGCCAGCAGTTTATTGAGCAGGGACGGCTACGAGCAGTACTTC. Translation gives CASSLLSRDGYEQYF. This chain links TRBV28 with TRBJ2-7, with D possibly being TRBD1 or TRBD2 (5 bases each). The CDR3 contains 15 residues. V was cut by 1 base and J by 3 bases, with 13 bases left in between. The germline CDR1 and CDR2 sequences are MDHEN and SYDVKM.

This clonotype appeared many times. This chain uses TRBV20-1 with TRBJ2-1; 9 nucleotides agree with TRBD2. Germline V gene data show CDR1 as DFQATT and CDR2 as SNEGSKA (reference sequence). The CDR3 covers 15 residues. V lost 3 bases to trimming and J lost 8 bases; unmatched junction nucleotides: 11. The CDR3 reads CSARFTLAGYDEQFF. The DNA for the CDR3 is TGCAGTGCTAGGTTTACGCTAGCGGGATATGATGAGCAGTTCTTC.

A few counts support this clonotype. The CDR3 spells CASSSLVFEQYF. CDR3 DNA sequence: TGTGCCAGCAGCTCCTTAGTGTTCGAGCAGTACTTC. The rearrangement joins TRBV7-2 to TRBJ2-7; D is unresolved. The germline V gene has CDR1 SGHTA and CDR2 FQGNSA. V shed 4 bases and J shed 6 bases, with 10 bases lying between them. This CDR3 contains 12 residues.

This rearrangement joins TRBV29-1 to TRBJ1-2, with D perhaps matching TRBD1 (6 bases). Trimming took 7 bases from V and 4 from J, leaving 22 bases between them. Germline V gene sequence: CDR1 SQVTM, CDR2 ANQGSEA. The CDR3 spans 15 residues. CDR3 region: CSGISLQGRVYGYTF. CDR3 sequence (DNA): TGCAGCGGTATAAGCTTACAGGGAAGAGTCTATGGCTACACCTTC.

The CDR3 loop is CAAWARPIWGYTF. CDR3 in DNA: TGTGCCGCCTGGGCCAGACCAATCTGGGGCTACACCTTC. This rearrangement joins TRBV28 to TRBJ1-2, with D unclear. V dropped 11 bases and J dropped 8 bases, with 21 bases sitting between them. CDR3 length: 13 residues. Germline CDR1 reads MDHEN; CDR2 reads SYDVKM.

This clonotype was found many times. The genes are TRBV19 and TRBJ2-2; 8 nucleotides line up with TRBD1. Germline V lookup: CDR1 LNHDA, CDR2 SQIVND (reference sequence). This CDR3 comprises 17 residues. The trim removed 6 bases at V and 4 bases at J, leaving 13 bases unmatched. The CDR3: CASRPPLTGAITGELFF. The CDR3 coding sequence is TGTGCCAGTAGGCCCCCCCTGACAGGGGCAATCACCGGGGAGCTGTTTTTT.

The CDR3 spells CASSGGQGEANTGELFF. The CDR3, as DNA: TGTGCCAGCAGTGGGGGACAGGGGGAGGCGAACACCGGGGAGCTGTTTTTT. The gene calls are TRBV2 and TRBJ2-2, with 11 bases aligning to TRBD1. V lost 4 bases, J lost 0 bases, and 4 bases stayed unmatched. Germline V gene sequence: CDR1 SNHLY, CDR2 FYNNEI. The CDR3 has 17 amino acids. The whole variable domain, remainder taken from reference TRBV2 and TRBJ2-2, is EPEVTQTPSHQVTQMGQEVILRCVPISNHLYFYWYRQILGQKVEFLVSFYNNEISEKSEIFDDQFSVERPDGSNFTLKIRSTKLEDSAMYFCASSGGQGEANTGELFFGEGSRLTVL.

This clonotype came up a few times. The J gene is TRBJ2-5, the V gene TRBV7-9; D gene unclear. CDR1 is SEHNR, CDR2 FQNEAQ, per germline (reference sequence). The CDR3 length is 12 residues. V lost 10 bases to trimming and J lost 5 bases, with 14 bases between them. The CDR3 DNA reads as TGTGCCACTCAGAGTGGTAAGGAGACCCAGTACTTC. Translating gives CATQSGKETQYF. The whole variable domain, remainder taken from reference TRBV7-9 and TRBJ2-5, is DTGVSQNPRHKITKRGQNVTFRCDPISEHNRLYWYRQTLGQGPEFLTYFQNEAQLEKSRLLSDRFSAERPKGSFSTLEIQRTEQGDSAMYLCATQSGKETQYFGPGTRLLVL.

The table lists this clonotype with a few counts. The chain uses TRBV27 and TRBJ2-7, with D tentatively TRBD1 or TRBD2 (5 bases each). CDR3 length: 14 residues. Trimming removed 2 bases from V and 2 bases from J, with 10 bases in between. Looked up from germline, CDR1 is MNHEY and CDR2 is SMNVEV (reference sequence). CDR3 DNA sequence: TGTGCCAGCAGTTTAACCGGGACGGCCTACGAGCAGTACTTC. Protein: CASSLTGTAYEQYF.

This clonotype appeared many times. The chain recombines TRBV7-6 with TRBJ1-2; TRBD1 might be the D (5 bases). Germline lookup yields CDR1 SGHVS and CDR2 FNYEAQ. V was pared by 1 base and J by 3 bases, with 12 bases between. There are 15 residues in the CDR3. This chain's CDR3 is CASSLVAGDYYGYTF. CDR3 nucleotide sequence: TGTGCCAGCAGCTTAGTAGCGGGGGATTACTATGGCTACACCTTC.

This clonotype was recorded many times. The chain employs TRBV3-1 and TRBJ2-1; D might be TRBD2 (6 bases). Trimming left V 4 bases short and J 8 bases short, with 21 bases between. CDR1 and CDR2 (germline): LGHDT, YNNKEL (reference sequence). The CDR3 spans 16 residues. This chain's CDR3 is CASSLLGTPSRDEQFF. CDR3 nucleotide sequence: TGTGCCAGCAGCCTTCTAGGGACTCCCTCTCGGGATGAGCAGTTCTTC.

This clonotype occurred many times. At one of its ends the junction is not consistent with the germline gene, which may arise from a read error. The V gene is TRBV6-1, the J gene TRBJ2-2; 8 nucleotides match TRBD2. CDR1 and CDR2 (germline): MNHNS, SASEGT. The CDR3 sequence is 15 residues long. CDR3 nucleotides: TGTGCCAGCGGAATGGGACTAGATAATCCCGGGGAGCTTTTTTTT. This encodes CASGMGLDNPGELFF.

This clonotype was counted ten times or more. The CDR3 protein is CASSPNLLRRDTEAFF. The CDR3 nucleotides read TGTGCCAGCAGCCCCAATCTCCTCCGGCGGGACACTGAAGCTTTCTTT. The chain is built from TRBV6-6 and TRBJ1-1; the D is unclear. From germline, CDR1 is MNHNY and CDR2 SVGAGI (reference sequence). The CDR3 runs 16 residues. V lost 6 bases and J 3 bases, leaving 20 bases between the germline ends.

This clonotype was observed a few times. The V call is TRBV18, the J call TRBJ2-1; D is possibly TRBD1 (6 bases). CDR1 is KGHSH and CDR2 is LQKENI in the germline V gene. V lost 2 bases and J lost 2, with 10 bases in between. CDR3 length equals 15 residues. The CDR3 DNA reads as TGTGCCAGCTCACCAAATGGGGGCCCCTACAATGAGCAGTTCTTC. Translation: CASSPNGGPYNEQFF.